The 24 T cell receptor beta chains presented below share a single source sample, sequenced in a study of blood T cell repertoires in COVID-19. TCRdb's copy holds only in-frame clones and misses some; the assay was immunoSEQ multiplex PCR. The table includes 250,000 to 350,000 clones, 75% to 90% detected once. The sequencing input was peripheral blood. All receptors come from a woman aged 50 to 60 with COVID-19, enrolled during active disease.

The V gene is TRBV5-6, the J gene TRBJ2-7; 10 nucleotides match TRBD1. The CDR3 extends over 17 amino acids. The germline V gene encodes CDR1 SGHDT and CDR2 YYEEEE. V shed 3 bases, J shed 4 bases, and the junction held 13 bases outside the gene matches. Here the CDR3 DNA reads TGTGCCAGCAGCTGGGACCGACAGGGGGCTAGAGGATACGAGCAGTACTTC. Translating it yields CASSWDRQGARGYEQYF.

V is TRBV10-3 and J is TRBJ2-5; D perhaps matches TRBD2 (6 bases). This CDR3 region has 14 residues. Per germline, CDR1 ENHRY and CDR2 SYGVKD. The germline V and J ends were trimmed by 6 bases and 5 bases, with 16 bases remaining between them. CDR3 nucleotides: TGTGCCATCAGCGGGGGTCGGGGTGAGGAGACCCAGTACTTC. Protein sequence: CAISGGRGEETQYF.

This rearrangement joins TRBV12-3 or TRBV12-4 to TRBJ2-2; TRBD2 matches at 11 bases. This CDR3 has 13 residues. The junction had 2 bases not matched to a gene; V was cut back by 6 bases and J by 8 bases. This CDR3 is CASRRLAGGELFF. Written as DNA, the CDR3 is TGTGCCAGCAGACGACTAGCGGGAGGGGAGCTGTTTTTT.

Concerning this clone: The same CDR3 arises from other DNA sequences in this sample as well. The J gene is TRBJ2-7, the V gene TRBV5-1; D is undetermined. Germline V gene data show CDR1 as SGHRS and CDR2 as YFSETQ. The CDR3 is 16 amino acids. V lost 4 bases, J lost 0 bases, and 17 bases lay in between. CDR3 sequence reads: CASSPKLTSGSYEQYF. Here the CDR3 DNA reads TGCGCCAGCAGCCCCAAACTCACTTCCGGCTCCTACGAGCAGTACTTC. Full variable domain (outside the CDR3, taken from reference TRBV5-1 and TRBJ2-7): KAGVTQTPRYLIKTRGQQVTLSCSPISGHRSVSWYQQTPGQGLQFLFEYFSETQRNKGNFPGRFSGRQFSNSRSEMNVSTLELGDSALYLCASSPKLTSGSYEQYFGPGTRLTVT.

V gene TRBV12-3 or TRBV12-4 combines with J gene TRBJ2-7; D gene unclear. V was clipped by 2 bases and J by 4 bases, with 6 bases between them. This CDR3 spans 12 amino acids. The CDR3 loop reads CASSLMAYEQYF. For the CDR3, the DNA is TGTGCCAGCAGTTTAATGGCTTACGAGCAGTACTTC.

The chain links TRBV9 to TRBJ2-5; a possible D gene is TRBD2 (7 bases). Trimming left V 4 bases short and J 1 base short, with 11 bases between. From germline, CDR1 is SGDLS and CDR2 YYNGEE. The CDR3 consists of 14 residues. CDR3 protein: CASSKGGVQETQYF. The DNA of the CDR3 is TGTGCCAGCAGCAAAGGGGGGGTCCAAGAGACCCAGTACTTC.

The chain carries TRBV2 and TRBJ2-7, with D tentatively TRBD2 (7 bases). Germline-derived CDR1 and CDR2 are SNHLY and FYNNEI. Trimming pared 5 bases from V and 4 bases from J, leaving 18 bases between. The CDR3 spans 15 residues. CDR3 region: CASSFNRRGGYEQYF. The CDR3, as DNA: TGTGCCAGCAGTTTCAATCGGAGGGGGGGGTACGAGCAGTACTTC.

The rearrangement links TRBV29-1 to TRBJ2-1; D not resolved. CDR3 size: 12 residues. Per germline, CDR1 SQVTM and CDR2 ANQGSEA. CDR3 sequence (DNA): TGCAGTGTCAATTCCGGGTTTGGTGAGCAGTTCTTC. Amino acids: CSVNSGFGEQFF.

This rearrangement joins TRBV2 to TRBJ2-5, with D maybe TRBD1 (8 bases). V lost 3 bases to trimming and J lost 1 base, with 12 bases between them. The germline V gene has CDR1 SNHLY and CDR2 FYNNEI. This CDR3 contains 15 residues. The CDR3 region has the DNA TGTGCCAGCAGTGAGAACAGGGGGGGCCAAGAGACCCAGTACTTC. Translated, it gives CASSENRGGQETQYF. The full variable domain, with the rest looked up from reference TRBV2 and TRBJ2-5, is EPEVTQTPSHQVTQMGQEVILRCVPISNHLYFYWYRQILGQKVEFLVSFYNNEISEKSEIFDDQFSVERPDGSNFTLKIRSTKLEDSAMYFCASSENRGGQETQYFGPGTRLLVL.

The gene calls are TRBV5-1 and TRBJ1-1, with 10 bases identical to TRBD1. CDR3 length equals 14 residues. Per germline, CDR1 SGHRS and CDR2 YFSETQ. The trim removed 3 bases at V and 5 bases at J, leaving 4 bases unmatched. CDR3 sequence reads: CASSSGQGRTEAFF. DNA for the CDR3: TGCGCCAGCAGCTCGGGACAGGGGAGAACTGAAGCTTTCTTT. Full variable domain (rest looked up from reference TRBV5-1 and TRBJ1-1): KAGVTQTPRYLIKTRGQQVTLSCSPISGHRSVSWYQQTPGQGLQFLFEYFSETQRNKGNFPGRFSGRQFSNSRSEMNVSTLELGDSALYLCASSSGQGRTEAFFGQGTRLTVV.

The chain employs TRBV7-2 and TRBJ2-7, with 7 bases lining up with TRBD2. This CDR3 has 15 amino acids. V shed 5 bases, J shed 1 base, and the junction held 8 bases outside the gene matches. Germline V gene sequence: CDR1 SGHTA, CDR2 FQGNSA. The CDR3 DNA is TGTGCCAGCAGCCCGATCGGGGGAGGGTCCTACGAGCAGTACTTC. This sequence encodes CASSPIGGGSYEQYF.

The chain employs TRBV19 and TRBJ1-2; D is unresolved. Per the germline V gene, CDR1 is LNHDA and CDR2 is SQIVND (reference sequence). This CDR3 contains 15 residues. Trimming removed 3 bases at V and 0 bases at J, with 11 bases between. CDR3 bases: TGTGCCAGTAGTATCCCTCTCCCAGCTAACTATGGCTACACCTTC. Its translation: CASSIPLPANYGYTF. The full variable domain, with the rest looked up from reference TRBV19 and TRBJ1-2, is DGGITQSPKYLFRKEGQNVTLSCEQNLNHDAMYWYRQDPGQGLRLIYYSQIVNDFQKGDIAEGYSVSREKKESFPLTVTSAQKNPTAFYLCASSIPLPANYGYTFGSGTRLTVV.

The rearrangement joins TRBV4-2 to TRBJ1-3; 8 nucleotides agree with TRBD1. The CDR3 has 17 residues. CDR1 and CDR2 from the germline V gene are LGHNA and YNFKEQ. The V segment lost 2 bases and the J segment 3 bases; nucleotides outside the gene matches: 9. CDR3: CASSQKDRGKGGNTIYF. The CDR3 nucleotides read TGTGCCAGCAGCCAAAAAGACAGGGGCAAAGGTGGAAACACCATATATTTT.

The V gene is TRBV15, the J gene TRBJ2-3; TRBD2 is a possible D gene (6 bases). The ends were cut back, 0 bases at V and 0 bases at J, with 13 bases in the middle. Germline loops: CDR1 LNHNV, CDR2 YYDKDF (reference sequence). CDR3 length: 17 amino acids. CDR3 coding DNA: TGTGCCACCAGCAGAGATCGGTCTAGCGCTAGCACAGATACGCAGTATTTT. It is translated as CATSRDRSSASTDTQYF.

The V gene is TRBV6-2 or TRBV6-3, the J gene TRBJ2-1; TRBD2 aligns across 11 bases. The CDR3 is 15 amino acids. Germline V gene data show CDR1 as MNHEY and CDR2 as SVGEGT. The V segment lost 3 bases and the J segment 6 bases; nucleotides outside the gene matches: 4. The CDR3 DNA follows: TGTGCCAGCAGTTATAGGACTAGCGGGTCCAATGAGCAGTTCTTC. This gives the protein CASSYRTSGSNEQFF.

Here the CDR3 reads CSASSLTGTDTQYF. The CDR3 nucleotides read TGCAGTGCTAGTTCCCTTACAGGCACAGATACGCAGTATTTT. The gene calls are TRBV20-1 and TRBJ2-3; D ambiguous. The CDR3 is 14 residues long. Germline-derived CDR1 and CDR2 are DFQATT and SNEGSKA (reference sequence). Trimming left V 3 bases short and J 1 base short, with 11 bases between.

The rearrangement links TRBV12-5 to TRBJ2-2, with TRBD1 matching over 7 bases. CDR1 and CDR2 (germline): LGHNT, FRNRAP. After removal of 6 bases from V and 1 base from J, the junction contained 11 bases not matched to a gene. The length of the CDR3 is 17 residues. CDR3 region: CASGLSSTGRNTGELFF. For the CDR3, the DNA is TGTGCTAGTGGCCTCTCTTCGACAGGGCGGAACACCGGGGAGCTGTTTTTT.

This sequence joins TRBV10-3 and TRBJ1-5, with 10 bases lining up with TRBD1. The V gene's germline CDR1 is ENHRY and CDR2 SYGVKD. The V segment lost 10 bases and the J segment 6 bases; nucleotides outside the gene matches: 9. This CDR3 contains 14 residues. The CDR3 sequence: CATETGGGSQPQHF. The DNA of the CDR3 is TGTGCCACCGAGACAGGGGGCGGCAGTCAGCCCCAGCATTTT.

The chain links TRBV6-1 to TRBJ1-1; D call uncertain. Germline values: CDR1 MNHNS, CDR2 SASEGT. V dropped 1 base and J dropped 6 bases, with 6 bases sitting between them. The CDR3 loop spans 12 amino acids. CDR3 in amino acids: CASSEVKSEAFF. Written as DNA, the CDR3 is TGTGCCAGCAGTGAAGTCAAATCTGAAGCTTTCTTT.

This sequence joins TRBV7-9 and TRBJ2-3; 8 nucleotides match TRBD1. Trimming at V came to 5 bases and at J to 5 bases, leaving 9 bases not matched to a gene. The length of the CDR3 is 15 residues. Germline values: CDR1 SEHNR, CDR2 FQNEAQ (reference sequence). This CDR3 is CASSTMDRVVDTQYF. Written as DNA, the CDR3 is TGTGCCAGCAGCACAATGGACAGGGTCGTAGATACGCAGTATTTT. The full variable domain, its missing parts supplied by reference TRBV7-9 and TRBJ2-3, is DTGVSQNPRHKITKRGQNVTFRCDPISEHNRLYWYRQTLGQGPEFLTYFQNEAQLEKSRLLSDRFSAERPKGSFSTLEIQRTEQGDSAMYLCASSTMDRVVDTQYFGPGTRLTVL.

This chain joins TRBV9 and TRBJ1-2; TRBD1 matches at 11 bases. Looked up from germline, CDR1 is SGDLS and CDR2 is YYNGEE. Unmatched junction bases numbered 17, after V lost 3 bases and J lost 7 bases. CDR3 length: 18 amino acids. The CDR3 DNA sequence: TGTGCCAGCAGCGGCGGACAGGGGGCCGCTGTGGGGGTGAGTGGCTACACCTTC. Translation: CASSGGQGAAVGVSGYTF.

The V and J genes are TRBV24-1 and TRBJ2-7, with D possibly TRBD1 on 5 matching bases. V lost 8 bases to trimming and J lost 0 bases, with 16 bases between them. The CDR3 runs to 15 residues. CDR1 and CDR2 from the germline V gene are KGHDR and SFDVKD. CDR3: CATNGLDSASYEQYF. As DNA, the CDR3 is TGTGCCACCAACGGCCTCGACAGTGCCTCCTACGAGCAGTACTTC.

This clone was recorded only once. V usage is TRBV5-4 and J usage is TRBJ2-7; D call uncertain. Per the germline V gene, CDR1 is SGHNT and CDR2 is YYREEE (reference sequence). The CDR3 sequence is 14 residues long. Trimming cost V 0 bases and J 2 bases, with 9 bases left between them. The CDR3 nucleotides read TGTGCCAGCAGCTTGGGTTTAGAGGCCTACGAGCAGTACTTC. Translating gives CASSLGLEAYEQYF.

In nucleotides, the CDR3 is TGTGCCTGGAGTGGGACAGGGAACTATGGCTACACCTTC. Translated, it gives CAWSGTGNYGYTF. This rearrangement joins TRBV30 to TRBJ1-2, with 8 bases lining up with TRBD1. The CDR3 has 13 residues. CDR1 and CDR2 from the germline V gene are GTSNPN and SVGIG (reference sequence). Trimming at V came to 1 base and at J to 2 bases, leaving 0 bases not matched to a gene.